The text below deals with one TCR beta chain. Its antigen remains unidentified. The data derive from a study of T cell repertoires in cytomegalovirus infection. Looking at the study overall: As its CMV epitopes, the study selected recently identified HLA-C-restricted and well-studied HLA-B-restricted targets.

One entry per CDR3 protein, called by TCRdb with MiXCR from the reads. This table holds about 830,000 distinct CDR3 sequences, less than 35% found once. The CDR3 totals 16 residues. CDR1 and CDR2 (germline): MNHNY, SVGAGI (reference sequence). V was trimmed by 5 bases and J by 3 bases, leaving 19 bases between them. The source of this sequence is a human donor in good health (CMV status not recorded). Some clones in this sample may be carry-over from other donors' samples. Material: cultured CD8+ T cells from PBMCs, obtained from culture after CMV antigen stimulation. The V call is TRBV6-6, the J call TRBJ1-1; D may be TRBD1 (5 bases). In nucleotides, the CDR3 is TGTGCCAGCAGTGACCAGGGCAGCGGACAACACACTGAAGCTTTCTTT. Its translation: CASSDQGSGQHTEAFF.